This T cell receptor (beta chain) stems from a study of T cell responses to AZD1222 COVID-19 vaccine. Remarks on this clone: Its target is not known.

Using immunoSEQ multiplex PCR, the repertoire was profiled, and TCRdb retains in-frame clones only, with some absent. The sample lists about 97,000 clones; 80% to 90% were seen once. Study-wide points: Repertoire sampling happened only post peak T cell response. CD4 TCRs associated with vaccination spanned spike, dominating at 160-218 and 743-854. Possibly, clonal diversity was underestimated; donors were largely white British and included more females.

This CDR3 spans 14 amino acids. The germline V gene encodes CDR1 KGHSH and CDR2 LQKENI. Trimming removed 3 bases at V and 2 bases at J, with 7 bases between. This receptor was obtained from an adult in good health. The chain has TRBV18 and TRBJ2-2, with D possibly TRBD2 on 6 matching bases. The material was peripheral blood, obtained on day 0 of AZD1222 vaccination. The chain's CDR3 is CASSPGTNTGELFF. The CDR3 DNA reads as TGTGCCAGCTCACCGGGGACTAACACCGGGGAGCTGTTTTTT.